The next 21 T cell receptor beta chains were all read from a single sample in a study of technical replicates of blood from a few donors. Sequenced by immunoSEQ multiplex PCR; TCRdb stores in-frame clones only, minus some. The sample records approximately 81,000 clones, approximately 94% being singletons. The sequenced sample consisted of T cells isolated from PBMCs. These receptors originate from a human donor in good health.

Comment on this clone: The junction departs from the called germline gene at one end, perhaps through a read error. The chain is built from TRBV13 and TRBJ1-2, with D perhaps TRBD1 (6 bases). CDR3 length: 14 amino acids. Germline V gene lookup returns CDR1 PRHDT and CDR2 FYEKMQ (reference sequence). CDR3 nucleotide sequence: TGTGCCAGCAGCCGATTAGGGGGGGTTTTGGGGGACCCCTTC. Amino acids: CASSRLGGVLGDPF.

J is TRBJ2-7 and V is TRBV7-7, with D perhaps TRBD1 (6 bases). The V gene's germline CDR1 is SSHAT and CDR2 FNYEAQ (reference sequence). Trimming left V 5 bases short and J 6 bases short, with 11 bases between. The CDR3 is 12 amino acids. The CDR3 sequence: CASSPRGGEQYF. The CDR3 DNA is TGTGCCAGCAGCCCCCGAGGGGGCGAGCAGTACTTC.

The J gene is TRBJ1-2, the V gene TRBV5-6; TRBD1 matches at 7 bases. This CDR3 region has 16 residues. The V segment lost 3 bases and the J segment 4 bases; nucleotides outside the gene matches: 12. Germline V gene sequence: CDR1 SGHDT, CDR2 YYEEEE. In nucleotides, the CDR3 is TGTGCCAGCAGCTGGGACCGGGACAGTCTCTTCTATGGCTACACCTTC. The encoded protein is CASSWDRDSLFYGYTF.

J is TRBJ2-1 and V is TRBV13, with TRBD1 matching over 9 bases. The CDR3 covers 14 residues. Germline-derived CDR1 and CDR2 are PRHDT and FYEKMQ (reference sequence). The J segment lost 9 bases and the V segment lost 5 bases, leaving 8 bases of the junction unmatched. CDR3 coding DNA: TGTGCCAGCAGCAGTGGGACAGGGTTCGGTGAGCAGTTCTTC. Translation: CASSSGTGFGEQFF.

The chain couples TRBV6-5 to TRBJ2-1; D gene ambiguous. Trimming stripped 2 bases from V and 1 base from J, with 9 bases between. The germline V gene encodes CDR1 MNHEY and CDR2 SVGAGI. CDR3 size: 15 residues. DNA for the CDR3: TGTGCCAGCAGTTACGACTTCGAATCCTACAATGAGCAGTTCTTC. Amino acid sequence: CASSYDFESYNEQFF.

The rearrangement links TRBV19 to TRBJ2-1, with D perhaps matching TRBD2 (6 bases). Germline V gene data show CDR1 as LNHDA and CDR2 as SQIVND (reference sequence). Trimming pared 3 bases from V and 13 bases from J, leaving 16 bases between. The CDR3 totals 13 residues. Written as DNA, the CDR3 is TGTGCCAGTAGTATGATCTTCCCGCGGGAACAGTTCTTC. Protein: CASSMIFPREQFF.

The chain joins TRBV28 to TRBJ1-2; TRBD1 is a possible D gene (5 bases). The CDR3 sequence is 14 residues long. Looked up from germline, CDR1 is MDHEN and CDR2 is SYDVKM. Trimming cost V 7 bases and J 4 bases, with 16 bases left between them. In DNA, the CDR3 is TGTGCCAGCATCCTAAGCAGGGAGGGCTATGGCTACACCTTC. The encoded protein is CASILSREGYGYTF.

The genes are TRBV5-1 and TRBJ2-7, with 15 nucleotides matching TRBD2. Losses at the gene ends were 3 bases for V and 1 base for J; bases not matched to a gene: 2. Germline V gene lookup returns CDR1 SGHRS and CDR2 YFSETQ. The CDR3 extends over 16 amino acids. In nucleotides, the CDR3 is TGCGCCAGCAGCTCTGGGACTAGCGGGGGGTCCTACGAGCAGTACTTC. It translates to CASSSGTSGGSYEQYF.

The J gene is TRBJ2-1, the V gene TRBV18, with D maybe TRBD1 (5 bases). This CDR3 has 15 amino acids. Trimming took 3 bases from V and 0 from J, leaving 9 bases between them. Germline CDR1 reads KGHSH; CDR2 reads LQKENI. The DNA for the CDR3 is TGTGCCAGCTCACCTAGACAGACCTCCTACAATGAGCAGTTCTTC. Protein: CASSPRQTSYNEQFF. The full variable domain, completed using reference TRBV18 and TRBJ2-1, is NAGVMQNPRHLVRRRGQEARLRCSPMKGHSHVYWYRQLPEEGLKFMVYLQKENIIDESGMPKERFSAEFPKEGPSILRIQQVVRGDSAAYFCASSPRQTSYNEQFFGPGTRLTVL.

The chain has TRBV27 and TRBJ2-4; D not certain. Trimming shortened V by 3 bases and J by 8 bases, and 11 bases separated the two germline ends. Germline V CDR1 and CDR2: MNHEY, SMNVEV (reference sequence). The length of the CDR3 is 13 residues. CDR3 residues: CASSLGQVDIQYF. CDR3 sequence (DNA): TGTGCCAGCAGTTTGGGCCAGGTAGACATTCAGTACTTC.

The chain is built from TRBV18 and TRBJ2-1; 11 positions agree with TRBD2. Germline lookup yields CDR1 KGHSH and CDR2 LQKENI. V gave up 3 bases and J gave up 7 bases; unmatched junction bases: 8. The CDR3 has 16 residues. This CDR3 reads CASSPSLTSGINEQFF. As DNA, the CDR3 is TGTGCCAGCTCACCCAGTTTGACTAGCGGGATAAATGAGCAGTTCTTC. The full variable domain, completed using reference TRBV18 and TRBJ2-1, is NAGVMQNPRHLVRRRGQEARLRCSPMKGHSHVYWYRQLPEEGLKFMVYLQKENIIDESGMPKERFSAEFPKEGPSILRIQQVVRGDSAAYFCASSPSLTSGINEQFFGPGTRLTVL.

The J gene is TRBJ2-7, the V gene TRBV4-1; D is unresolved. V lost 1 base and J lost 3, with 10 bases in between. The CDR3 runs 14 residues. Germline V CDR1 and CDR2: MGHRA, YSYEKL. The CDR3 region is CASSQGAQLYEQYF. CDR3 nucleotide sequence: TGCGCCAGCAGCCAAGGGGCACAGCTCTACGAGCAGTACTTC.

The chain recombines TRBV6-1 with TRBJ1-4; 8 positions agree with TRBD1. The J segment lost 8 bases and the V segment lost 7 bases, leaving 9 bases of the junction unmatched. Germline values: CDR1 MNHNS, CDR2 SASEGT. The CDR3 sequence is 14 residues long. The CDR3 nucleotides are TGTGCCAGCACCGACAGGGGAATTTCAGAAAAACTGTTTTTT. This gives the protein CASTDRGISEKLFF.

This chain uses TRBV5-4 with TRBJ1-2; 7 bases fit TRBD1. CDR3 length equals 16 residues. CDR1 is SGHNT and CDR2 is YYREEE in the germline V gene (reference sequence). V dropped 4 bases and J dropped 3; count of bases not matched to a gene: 12. The CDR3: CASSQQRQGFDYGYTF. The CDR3 nucleotides are TGTGCCAGCAGCCAGCAACGACAGGGCTTCGACTATGGCTACACCTTC.

The chain couples TRBV15 to TRBJ1-2; the D is unclear. In germline, CDR1 is LNHNV, CDR2 YYDKDF (reference sequence). The CDR3 extends over 15 amino acids. With 3 bases removed from V and 2 bases from J, the gap between germline ends came to 13 bases. CDR3 loop: CATSRGGTVNYGYTF. CDR3 DNA: TGTGCCACCAGCAGGGGAGGAACCGTGAACTATGGCTACACCTTC.

The V and J genes are TRBV29-1 and TRBJ1-1; D unclear. V was shortened by 6 bases and J by 1 base, with 18 bases between the two germline ends. The CDR3 runs to 15 residues. Germline V lookup: CDR1 SQVTM, CDR2 ANQGSEA. The CDR3: CSVALRASPNTEAFF. For the CDR3, the DNA is TGCAGCGTAGCCTTAAGAGCGTCCCCGAACACTGAAGCTTTCTTT.

This clone was observed a single time. The J gene is TRBJ2-1, the V gene TRBV4-3; the match to TRBD2 covers 10 bases. This CDR3 comprises 14 residues. Looked up from germline, CDR1 is LGHNA and CDR2 is YSLEER. Unmatched junction bases numbered 4, after V lost 3 bases and J lost 8 bases. The CDR3, as DNA: TGCGCCAGCAGCCACGAGCGGGAGGGTTATGAGCAGTTCTTC. It codes for CASSHEREGYEQFF.

The V call is TRBV7-3, the J call TRBJ1-1; 7 bases are a match to TRBD1. This CDR3 spans 13 amino acids. CDR1 and CDR2 from the germline V gene are SGHTA and FQGTGA. The ends lost 5 bases at V and 1 base at J; junction bases unmatched: 1. CDR3 sequence: CASSDRENTEAFF. The CDR3 DNA follows: TGTGCCAGCAGCGACAGGGAGAACACTGAAGCTTTCTTT.

This chain joins TRBV11-2 and TRBJ2-1; TRBD2 matches at 9 bases. The V gene end was trimmed by 6 bases and the J gene end by 6 bases; junction bases not matched to a gene: 9. CDR1 is SGHAT, CDR2 FQNNGV, per germline. The CDR3 is made up of 15 amino acids. DNA of the CDR3: TGTGCCAGCAGACTATTCGCGGGGGGGCGCAATGAGCAGTTCTTC. The encoded protein is CASRLFAGGRNEQFF.

As DNA, the CDR3 is TGTGCCTGGAGGTACTCGGAAAAACTGTTTTTT. This gives the protein CAWRYSEKLFF. The chain recombines TRBV30 with TRBJ1-4; D call uncertain. CDR1 GTSNPN and CDR2 SVGIG come from the germline V gene (reference sequence). The CDR3 contains 11 residues. The V end was cut by 3 bases, the J end by 8 bases, with 7 bases between.

This clone was observed a few times. The rearrangement links TRBV30 to TRBJ1-2; D remains ambiguous. Trimming shortened V by 4 bases and J by 4 bases, and 10 bases separated the two germline ends. The V gene's germline CDR1 is GTSNPN and CDR2 SVGIG (reference sequence). CDR3 length: 12 residues. The CDR3 region has the DNA TGTGCCTGGACAGTTCGGGGCTATGGCTACACCTTC. Amino acids: CAWTVRGYGYTF. The entire variable domain, with the rest obtained from reference TRBV30 and TRBJ1-2, is as follows: SQTIHQWPATLVQPVGSPLSLECTVEGTSNPNLYWYRQAAGRGLQLLFYSVGIGQISSEVPQNLSASRPQDRQFILSSKKLLLSDSGFYLCAWTVRGYGYTFGSGTRLTVV.